This T cell receptor beta chain was sequenced for a study of blood T cells in healthy people across ages. Germline V CDR1 and CDR2: SGHTA, FQGNSA. This CDR3 has 14 residues. A sample-barcoded 5' primer and a J-beta primer mix were used in a second PCR of roughly 6 to 11 cycles. The template-switch adaptor, which had 12 random nucleotides, put a tag on each cDNA molecule. TCRdb independently ran MiXCR on the 5' RACE reads; one entry per CDR3 protein. This sample has 650,000 to 900,000 distinct CDR3 sequences, with around 68% found just once. A minimum of 7 million PBMCs was isolated per sample. The clonotype comes from a man younger than 40 in good health. The sequencing input was blood. This chain links TRBV7-2 with TRBJ2-5; a weak D match, TRBD1 (5 bases). The better agreement between TRBJ2-7 and the DNA end casts doubt on the J call. The CDR3 DNA follows: TGTGCCAGCAGCGATTGGGGCAGCTACTACGAGCAGTACTTC. It specifies CASSDWGSYYEQYF.